One and the same sample provided the 20 T cell receptor beta chains below, sequenced in a study of blood T cell repertoires in COVID-19. Clones were read by immunoSEQ multiplex PCR, and TCRdb kept only the in-frame ones, dropping some. The table records about 480,000 clones, around 87% of them present only once. Sequences were obtained from PBMCs or T cells enriched from blood (not recorded which). The receptor source for this set is a woman between 40 and 55 years old who had recovered from COVID-19.

This chain uses TRBV6-5 with TRBJ1-2; TRBD1 might be the D (5 bases). This CDR3 is 14 amino acids long. Germline V gene sequence: CDR1 MNHEY, CDR2 SVGAGI. Trimming removed 4 bases from V and 2 bases from J, with 11 bases in between. The chain's CDR3 is CASSSTTANYGYTF. In nucleotides, the CDR3 is TGTGCCAGCAGTTCCACGACAGCAAACTATGGCTACACCTTC.

This chain joins TRBV12-3 or TRBV12-4 and TRBJ2-7; possibly TRBD2 for D (7 bases). The V gene lost 10 bases and the J gene lost 3 bases, with 16 bases spanning the gap. The CDR3 contains 13 residues. CDR3 sequence: CATQRGGNYEQYF. The CDR3 bases are TGTGCCACCCAAAGGGGGGGAAACTACGAGCAGTACTTC.

The chain recombines TRBV7-6 with TRBJ2-1; 14 bases match TRBD2. This CDR3 is built from 16 residues. With V trimmed by 5 bases and J by 9 bases, 9 bases remained unmatched. Germline V gene data show CDR1 as SGHVS and CDR2 as FNYEAQ. CDR3 sequence: CASSPRLAGGLGEQFF. In DNA form, the CDR3 reads TGTGCCAGCAGCCCCCGACTAGCGGGAGGGTTGGGTGAGCAGTTCTTC. Supplemented by reference TRBV7-6 and TRBJ2-1, the full variable domain reads GAGVSQSPRYKVTKRGQDVALRCDPISGHVSLYWYRQALGQGPEFLTYFNYEAQQDKSGLPNDRFSAERPEGSISTLTIQRTEQRDSAMYRCASSPRLAGGLGEQFFGPGTRLTVL.

In this sample, this clone turned up a few times. The chain combines TRBV12-5 with TRBJ1-1; unclear D gene. The V gene's germline CDR1 is LGHNT and CDR2 FRNRAP. V lost 3 bases to trimming and J lost 1 base, with 9 bases between them. CDR3 length: 14 residues. The CDR3 coding sequence is TGTGCTAGTGGTTTTTTCCAGAAGAACACTGAAGCTTTCTTT. This translates into CASGFFQKNTEAFF. Drawing the rest from reference TRBV12-5 and TRBJ1-1, the complete variable domain is DARVTQTPRHKVTEMGQEVTMRCQPILGHNTVFWYRQTMMQGLELLAYFRNRAPLDDSGMPKDRFSAEMPDATLATLKIQPSEPRDSAVYFCASGFFQKNTEAFFGQGTRLTVV.

The chain employs TRBV2 and TRBJ1-1, with 12 bases fitting TRBD1. Germline V lookup: CDR1 SNHLY, CDR2 FYNNEI. V shed 5 bases, J shed 8 bases, and the junction held 9 bases outside the gene matches. The CDR3 contains 15 residues. Here the CDR3 reads CASSTPGQGAREAFF. For the CDR3, the DNA is TGTGCCAGCAGTACCCCGGGACAGGGGGCCAGGGAAGCTTTCTTT.

In DNA, the CDR3 is TGTGCCAGCAGCTCGACAGGGGTTACCTACGAGCAGTACTTC. This translates into CASSSTGVTYEQYF. The V call is TRBV5-4, the J call TRBJ2-7; 8 bases fit TRBD1. Germline values: CDR1 SGHNT, CDR2 YYREEE (reference sequence). With V trimmed by 3 bases and J by 2 bases, 4 bases remained unmatched. The CDR3 covers 14 residues.

The chain carries TRBV27 and TRBJ1-2; 8 bases fit TRBD1. The CDR3 runs to 15 residues. CDR1 MNHEY and CDR2 SMNVEV come from the germline V gene (reference sequence). Trimming cost V 5 bases and J 8 bases; bases outside gene matches: 13. The CDR3: CASSTGTGPLWGYTF. The CDR3, as DNA: TGTGCCAGCAGTACCGGGACAGGCCCCCTATGGGGCTACACCTTC.

The rearrangement links TRBV11-2 to TRBJ2-6; 9 bases are a match to TRBD1. The trim removed 5 bases at V and 2 bases at J, leaving 7 bases unmatched. Germline CDR1 and CDR2: SGHAT and FQNNGV. The CDR3 length is 17 residues. CDR3 DNA: TGTGCCAGCAGCCCCAGGACAGGGGCTGCTGGGGCCAACGTCCTGACTTTC. Protein: CASSPRTGAAGANVLTF.

V usage is TRBV29-1 and J usage is TRBJ1-2; D ambiguous. Between the trimmed V and J ends, which lost 3 bases and 4 bases, there was a span of 9 bases. Looked up from germline, CDR1 is SQVTM and CDR2 is ANQGSEA. The CDR3 loop spans 12 amino acids. The chain's CDR3 is CSVEGSRYGYTF. In DNA, the CDR3 is TGCAGCGTTGAGGGCAGTCGCTATGGCTACACCTTC.

This clone appeared a single time. The genes are TRBV10-1 and TRBJ2-1; 11 bases are a match to TRBD2. Germline assignment: CDR1 WNHNN and CDR2 SYGVQD (reference sequence). The trim removed 0 bases at V and 6 bases at J, leaving 1 base unmatched. There are 15 residues in the CDR3. CDR3 residues: CASSESLAGANEQFF. The DNA of the CDR3 is TGCGCCAGCAGTGAGTCACTAGCGGGAGCCAATGAGCAGTTCTTC.

The V call is TRBV12-5, the J call TRBJ2-1, with 7 bases identical to TRBD2. Germline V CDR1 and CDR2: LGHNT, FRNRAP. The trim removed 6 bases at V and 8 bases at J, leaving 13 bases unmatched. The CDR3 is 15 residues long. CDR3 coding DNA: TGTGCTAGTGGCCCCGGGACTAAAACCGGGGATGAGCAGTTCTTC. This translates into CASGPGTKTGDEQFF.

The V and J genes are TRBV5-1 and TRBJ1-6, with D possibly matching TRBD1 (5 bases). The germline gives CDR1 SGHRS, CDR2 YFSETQ. The ends were cut back, 0 bases at V and 5 bases at J, with 6 bases in the middle. The CDR3 spans 14 residues. The CDR3 nucleotides are TGCGCCAGCAGCTTGGACAGGCATAATTCACCCCTCCACTTT. It encodes CASSLDRHNSPLHF.

This clone was seen a single time. This rearrangement joins TRBV2 to TRBJ2-7; TRBD1 aligns across 8 bases. Germline CDR1 is SNHLY and CDR2 is FYNNEI. This CDR3 has 16 amino acids. J was trimmed by 4 bases and V by 3 bases; bases with no gene match: 11. DNA of the CDR3: TGTGCCAGCAGTGATGGTAGGACAGGGATCGATTACGAGCAGTACTTC. Amino acid sequence: CASSDGRTGIDYEQYF.

The chain recombines TRBV30 with TRBJ2-5; TRBD2 matches at 13 bases. With V trimmed by 2 bases and J by 5 bases, 17 bases remained unmatched. The CDR3 has 19 amino acids. Germline V gives CDR1 GTSNPN, CDR2 SVGIG (reference sequence). The CDR3 here is CAWSRDRTSGSAVGETQYF. Here the CDR3 DNA reads TGTGCCTGGAGTCGTGACAGGACTAGCGGGAGCGCCGTAGGGGAGACCCAGTACTTC.

The chain joins TRBV4-1 to TRBJ1-1; 8 nucleotides agree with TRBD1. The length of the CDR3 is 18 residues. Germline lookup yields CDR1 MGHRA and CDR2 YSYEKL. V shed 0 bases and J 5 bases; nucleotides not matched to a gene: 14. Here the CDR3 reads CASSQEARGAGGLTEAFF. In DNA form, the CDR3 reads TGCGCCAGCAGCCAAGAGGCAAGGGGGGCAGGGGGCTTGACTGAAGCTTTCTTT.

The rearrangement joins TRBV5-4 to TRBJ2-6, with D perhaps TRBD1 (5 bases). CDR1 and CDR2 from the germline V gene are SGHNT and YYREEE (reference sequence). The CDR3 loop spans 17 amino acids. V was trimmed by 2 bases and J by 0 bases, leaving 12 bases between them. In DNA, the CDR3 is TGTGCCAGCAGCTTTGGGGCAGCGCTCTCTGGGGCCAACGTCCTGACTTTC. This codes for CASSFGAALSGANVLTF.

CDR3 sequence (DNA): TGTGCCAGCAGCTTGGGACAGGGAGGGGCCTATGGCTACACCTTC. This codes for CASSLGQGGAYGYTF. The chain couples TRBV7-8 to TRBJ1-2; TRBD1 aligns across 9 bases. The germline V gene encodes CDR1 SGHVS and CDR2 FQNEAQ. V lost 3 bases, J lost 4 bases, and 6 bases stayed unmatched. This CDR3 is built from 15 residues.

This chain joins TRBV28 and TRBJ1-1; tentatively, D is TRBD1 (5 bases). Trimming removed 5 bases at V and 6 bases at J, with 19 bases between. Germline lookup yields CDR1 MDHEN and CDR2 SYDVKM. CDR3 length: 15 residues. In DNA form, the CDR3 reads TGTGCCAGCAGTCCACCTCCTGGGTCGGGGGCTGAAGCTTTCTTT. Its protein product is CASSPPPGSGAEAFF.

The CDR3 DNA follows: TGTGCCATCAGTGAGGGACACACAATCGGCTACGAGCAGTACTTC. Translated, it gives CAISEGHTIGYEQYF. The chain carries TRBV10-3 and TRBJ2-7; D is possibly TRBD1 (5 bases). This CDR3 contains 15 residues. Trimming shortened V by 2 bases and J by 3 bases, and 14 bases separated the two germline ends. Looked up from germline, CDR1 is ENHRY and CDR2 is SYGVKD.

The chain carries TRBV4-1 and TRBJ1-3, with a possible D match to TRBD1 (5 bases). The CDR3 has 16 amino acids. Germline values: CDR1 MGHRA, CDR2 YSYEKL. With 4 bases removed from V and 4 bases from J, the gap between germline ends came to 17 bases. The CDR3 region is CASSPLAGTEGNTIYF. The CDR3 DNA follows: TGCGCCAGCAGCCCCTTGGCCGGGACTGAAGGAAACACCATATATTTT.